This TCR beta chain was obtained from a study of blood T cell repertoires in COVID-19. This CDR3 is built from 16 residues. Looked up from germline, CDR1 is SGHDT and CDR2 is YYEEEE. Trimming cost V 2 bases and J 2 bases; bases outside gene matches: 6. Assay: immunoSEQ multiplex PCR; the TCRdb copy retains only in-frame clones and omits some. The table shows tens of thousands of clones, with around 90% occurring only once. V gene TRBV5-6 combines with J gene TRBJ2-3, with 9 bases fitting TRBD2. This TCR derives from a man in his fifties or sixties with active or convalescent COVID-19. The specimen was peripheral blood. CDR3 coding DNA: TGTGCCAGCAGCTTTTTGACTAGCGGAAACACAGATACGCAGTATTTT. Translated: CASSFLTSGNTDTQYF.